This passage covers 21 T cell receptor beta chains from one sample sequenced in a study of breast tumors, draining lymph nodes, adjacent tissues. Breast cancer patients provided tissue from their axillary draining lymph nodes. TCRdb fed the multiplex PCR reads into MiXCR, producing one record per CDR3 protein. Of around 140,000 distinct CDR3 sequences in the sample, 20% to 25% were seen once. Material: axillary lymph node tissue. These TCRs come from a female donor with breast cancer. Some clones in this sample may be carry-over from other donors' samples.

This clonotype was seen repeatedly, ten times or more. The chain couples TRBV14 to TRBJ2-5; no clear D. CDR1 and CDR2 (germline): SGHDN, FVKESK. Between the trimmed V and J ends, which lost 1 base and 4 bases, there was a span of 1 base. The CDR3 runs 11 residues. CDR3 sequence reads: CASSQVETQYF. CDR3 sequence (DNA): TGTGCCAGCAGCCAAGTAGAGACCCAGTACTTC.

This clonotype appeared many times. The rearrangement links TRBV29-1 to TRBJ2-7, with TRBD2 as a possible D gene (5 bases). The CDR3 contains 12 residues. Germline V lookup: CDR1 SQVTM, CDR2 ANQGSEA. With 5 bases removed from V and 7 bases from J, the gap between germline ends came to 15 bases. The CDR3 sequence is CSVRPGKGEQYF. In nucleotides, the CDR3 is TGCAGCGTTCGACCGGGAAAAGGGGAGCAGTACTTC.

In its sample, this clonotype was seen many times. The rearrangement uses TRBV6-6 and TRBJ1-2; D is uncertain. This CDR3 region has 11 residues. Trimming took off 7 bases at V and 2 bases at J, with 5 bases between the two ends. Germline V CDR1 and CDR2: MNHNY, SVGAGI (reference sequence). CDR3 coding DNA: TGTGCCAGCACACAAAACTATGGCTACACCTTC. It specifies CASTQNYGYTF.

Regarding this clonotype: This may stem from a read error, because a much larger clone lies one nucleotide away. The rearrangement links TRBV24-1 to TRBJ2-1; the match to TRBD2 covers 8 bases. Germline trimming cut 8 bases from V and 7 bases from J; bases unmatched to any gene: 12. Germline assignment: CDR1 KGHDR and CDR2 SFDVKD. The CDR3 is 15 residues long. This CDR3 is CATTTGGTRENEQFF. The CDR3 DNA reads as TGTGCCACCACCACGGGAGGGACACGAGAAAATGAGCAGTTCTTC.

In this sample, this clonotype is medium-sized. The J gene is TRBJ2-7, the V gene TRBV6-6; no clear D gene. Trimming cost V 0 bases and J 3 bases, with 3 bases left between them. Germline CDR1 and CDR2: MNHNY and SVGAGI (reference sequence). The CDR3 length is 12 residues. CDR3 region: CASSYSRYEQYF. CDR3 bases: TGTGCCAGCAGTTACTCCCGCTACGAGCAGTACTTC.

This clonotype was recorded at least ten times. The chain couples TRBV11-1 to TRBJ2-2; D gene ambiguous. The V gene lost 5 bases and the J gene lost 6 bases, with 10 bases spanning the gap. The CDR3 runs to 13 residues. The germline gives CDR1 SGHAT, CDR2 FQDESV (reference sequence). The CDR3 protein is CASSQIEAGELFF. The CDR3 DNA sequence: TGTGCCAGCAGCCAAATTGAAGCCGGGGAGCTGTTTTTT.

A note on this clonotype: One base away lies a much larger clone, so this may be a sequencing read error. The chain links TRBV11-1 to TRBJ2-3, with 7 bases fitting TRBD2. The length of the CDR3 is 14 residues. Germline V gives CDR1 SGHAT, CDR2 FQDESV (reference sequence). CDR3 amino acids: CTSSLAAGPDTQYF. The CDR3 nucleotides are TGTACCAGCAGCTTAGCAGCGGGACCAGATACGCAGTATTTT.

This clonotype appeared many times. This chain connects TRBV9 to TRBJ2-6, with a possible D match to TRBD1 (6 bases). The CDR3 has 14 amino acids. From germline, CDR1 is SGDLS and CDR2 YYNGEE. Between the trimmed V and J ends, which lost 3 bases and 2 bases, there was a span of 6 bases. CDR3 bases: TGTGCCAGCAGCGGGGGGCCTGGGGCCAACGTCCTGACTTTC. It yields the protein CASSGGPGANVLTF.

This clonotype was counted many times. V and J are TRBV7-9 and TRBJ2-3, with TRBD2 matching over 7 bases. The germline gives CDR1 SEHNR, CDR2 FQNEAQ (reference sequence). V lost 3 bases to trimming and J lost 4 bases; unmatched junction nucleotides: 7. CDR3 length equals 15 residues. The CDR3 here is CASSFGGSLADTQYF. Written as DNA, the CDR3 is TGTGCCAGCAGCTTCGGCGGGAGTCTTGCAGATACGCAGTATTTT.

This clonotype was detected many times. V is TRBV19 and J is TRBJ2-1; 7 nucleotides agree with TRBD1. This CDR3 has 15 amino acids. Per germline, CDR1 LNHDA and CDR2 SQIVND (reference sequence). Trimming at V came to 3 bases and at J to 2 bases, leaving 4 bases not matched to a gene. This CDR3 reads CASSIPGTAYNEQFF. CDR3 coding DNA: TGTGCCAGTAGTATTCCCGGGACAGCCTACAATGAGCAGTTCTTC.

This clonotype has only a few counts. The chain carries TRBV28 and TRBJ2-7; TRBD1 is a possible D gene (5 bases). V lost 4 bases to trimming and J lost 7 bases, with 17 bases between them. The CDR3 consists of 14 residues. Germline V CDR1 and CDR2: MDHEN, SYDVKM. CDR3 sequence reads: CASSYTPQGREQYF. The CDR3 DNA reads TGTGCCAGCAGTTATACCCCCCAGGGTCGAGAGCAGTACTTC.

The chain is built from TRBV19 and TRBJ1-3; TRBD1 might be the D (6 bases). CDR1 and CDR2 from the germline V gene are LNHDA and SQIVND (reference sequence). CDR3 length: 16 amino acids. V was cut by 7 bases and J by 2 bases, with 18 bases left in between. The CDR3 DNA follows: TGTGCCAGTACCCGAGGGGGGGCGCAGGCTGGAAACACCATATATTTT. This codes for CASTRGGAQAGNTIYF.

This clonotype has a count of ten or more. The rearrangement joins TRBV7-9 to TRBJ2-7; D ambiguous. The CDR3 covers 14 residues. Trimming pared 3 bases from V and 0 bases from J, leaving 9 bases between. Germline values: CDR1 SEHNR, CDR2 FQNEAQ (reference sequence). This CDR3 is CASSLMDVSYEQYF. CDR3 nucleotides: TGTGCCAGCAGCTTGATGGACGTCTCCTACGAGCAGTACTTC. The complete variable domain, with remaining parts taken from reference TRBV7-9 and TRBJ2-7, reads DTGVSQNPRHKITKRGQNVTFRCDPISEHNRLYWYRQTLGQGPEFLTYFQNEAQLEKSRLLSDRFSAERPKGSFSTLEIQRTEQGDSAMYLCASSLMDVSYEQYFGPGTRLTVT.

This clonotype was counted only a few times. The chain carries TRBV6-2 or TRBV6-3 and TRBJ2-3; TRBD2 matches at 16 bases. This CDR3 spans 20 amino acids. Germline V gene lookup returns CDR1 MNHEY and CDR2 SVGEGT. Trimming cost V 5 bases and J 5 bases; bases outside gene matches: 16. CDR3 nucleotide sequence: TGTGCCAGCAGTACCACATCCCCGGGACTAGCGGGAGGGCCAGGAGATACGCAGTATTTT. This translates into CASSTTSPGLAGGPGDTQYF.

This clonotype was recorded many times. The chain links TRBV11-3 to TRBJ2-3; TRBD2 matches 13 bases. The germline gives CDR1 SGHNT, CDR2 YENEEA. This CDR3 spans 17 amino acids. V lost 0 bases to trimming and J lost 0 bases; unmatched junction nucleotides: 0. The CDR3 bases are TGTGCCAGCAGCTTAGAGGGACTAGCGGGGAGCACAGATACGCAGTATTTT. Translating gives CASSLEGLAGSTDTQYF.

This clonotype was counted ten times or more. This sequence joins TRBV5-1 and TRBJ2-3; weak D call: TRBD2 (5 bases). Trimming shortened V by 4 bases and J by 0 bases, and 9 bases separated the two germline ends. Germline CDR1 and CDR2: SGHRS and YFSETQ. This CDR3 spans 14 amino acids. In DNA form, the CDR3 reads TGCGCCAGCAGCCCTCGGACTAGCACAGATACGCAGTATTTT. It codes for CASSPRTSTDTQYF.

This clonotype was counted many times. The chain carries TRBV4-3 and TRBJ2-5; D assignment may be TRBD1 or TRBD2 (5 bases each). V was pared by 0 bases and J by 5 bases, with 13 bases between. Germline V gives CDR1 LGHNA, CDR2 YSLEER. The CDR3 has 15 residues. CDR3 loop: CASSQDQGLAETQYF. The CDR3 DNA reads TGCGCCAGCAGCCAAGATCAGGGCTTAGCGGAGACCCAGTACTTC.

This clonotype has a count of ten or more. The chain combines TRBV5-8 with TRBJ2-1, with 12 bases lining up with TRBD2. CDR3 length: 16 residues. The V gene's germline CDR1 is SGHTS and CDR2 YDEGEE. V was clipped by 4 bases and J by 1 base; unmatched bases: 3. The CDR3 is CASSLAGGASYNEQFF. The CDR3 DNA is TGTGCCAGCAGCCTAGCGGGAGGGGCTTCCTACAATGAGCAGTTCTTC.

With regard to this clonotype: This may be a read error, as it is one base from a much larger clone. This chain connects TRBV6-6 to TRBJ2-1; 8 bases align to TRBD1. Germline CDR1 is MNHNY and CDR2 is SVGAGI (reference sequence). The CDR3 sequence is 13 residues long. The CDR3 region is CAGSRWTGNEQFF. DNA of the CDR3: TGTGCCGGCAGTCGATGGACAGGGAATGAGCAGTTCTTC.

Note on this clonotype: A much larger clonotype is one base distant, so this may be a read error. The chain combines TRBV10-1 with TRBJ2-1; 8 bases are shared with TRBD2. Looked up from germline, CDR1 is WNHNN and CDR2 is SYGVQD (reference sequence). CDR3 length: 14 amino acids. Trimming removed 6 bases from V and 4 bases from J; junction bases left unmatched: 5. For the CDR3, the DNA is TGCGCCAGCAGCCCAGCGGGAGAATACAATGAGCAGTTCTTC. Its protein product is CASSPAGEYNEQFF.

A word on this clonotype: This clone may be a read error of a much larger clone one base away. V gene TRBV7-2 combines with J gene TRBJ2-1; a possible D gene is TRBD1 (5 bases). Germline V lookup: CDR1 SGHTA, CDR2 FQGNSA. Deletions cut 3 bases from V and 9 bases from J, with 15 bases between. This CDR3 is 14 amino acids long. The chain's CDR3 is CASSFMTQGREQFF. CDR3 nucleotide sequence: TGTGCCAGCAGCTTTATGACCCAGGGCCGTGAGCAGTTCTTC.